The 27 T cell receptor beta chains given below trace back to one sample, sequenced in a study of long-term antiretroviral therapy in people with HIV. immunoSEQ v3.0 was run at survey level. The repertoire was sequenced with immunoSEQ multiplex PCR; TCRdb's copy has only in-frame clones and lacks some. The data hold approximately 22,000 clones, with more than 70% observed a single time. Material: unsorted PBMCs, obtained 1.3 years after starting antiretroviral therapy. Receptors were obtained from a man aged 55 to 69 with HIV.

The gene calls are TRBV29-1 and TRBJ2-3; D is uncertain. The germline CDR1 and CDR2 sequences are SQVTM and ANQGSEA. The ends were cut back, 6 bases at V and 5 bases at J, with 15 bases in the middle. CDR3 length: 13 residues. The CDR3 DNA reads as TGCAGCGTCACATCTATGGGCCGAGATACGCAGTATTTT. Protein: CSVTSMGRDTQYF.

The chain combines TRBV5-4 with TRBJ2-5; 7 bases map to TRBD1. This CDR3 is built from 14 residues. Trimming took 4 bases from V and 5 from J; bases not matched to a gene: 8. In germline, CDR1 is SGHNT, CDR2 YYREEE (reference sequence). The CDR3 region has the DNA TGTGCCAGCAGCCTGCAAGGGGGCCAGGAGACCCAGTACTTC. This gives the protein CASSLQGGQETQYF. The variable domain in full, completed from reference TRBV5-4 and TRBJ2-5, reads ETGVTQSPTHLIKTRGQQVTLRCSSQSGHNTVSWYQQALGQGPQFIFQYYREEENGRGNFPPRFSGLQFPNYSSELNVNALELDDSALYLCASSLQGGQETQYFGPGTRLLVL.

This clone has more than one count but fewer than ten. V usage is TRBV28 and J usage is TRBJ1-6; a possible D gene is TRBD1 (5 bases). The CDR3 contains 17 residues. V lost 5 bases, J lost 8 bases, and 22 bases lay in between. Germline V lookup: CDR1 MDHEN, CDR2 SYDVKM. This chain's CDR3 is CASSPPGSGPGDSPLHF. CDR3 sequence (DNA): TGTGCCAGCAGTCCCCCCGGTTCGGGACCCGGAGATTCACCCCTCCACTTT.

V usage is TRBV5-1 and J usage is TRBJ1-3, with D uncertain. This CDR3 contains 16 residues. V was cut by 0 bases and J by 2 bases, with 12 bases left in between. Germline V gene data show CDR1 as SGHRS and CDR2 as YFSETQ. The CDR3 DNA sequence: TGCGCCAGCAGCTTGGCCTGGCAGACCGCTGGAAACACCATATATTTT. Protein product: CASSLAWQTAGNTIYF.

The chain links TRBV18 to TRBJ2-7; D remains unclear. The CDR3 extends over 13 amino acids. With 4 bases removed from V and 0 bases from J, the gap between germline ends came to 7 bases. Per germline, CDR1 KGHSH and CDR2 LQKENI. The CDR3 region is CASSRPASYEQYF. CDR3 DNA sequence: TGTGCCAGCTCACGACCGGCCTCCTACGAGCAGTACTTC.

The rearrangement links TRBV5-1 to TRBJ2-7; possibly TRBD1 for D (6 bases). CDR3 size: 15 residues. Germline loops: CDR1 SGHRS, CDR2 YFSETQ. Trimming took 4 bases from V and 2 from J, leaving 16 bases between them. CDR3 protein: CASSPTTGLPYEQYF. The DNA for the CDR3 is TGCGCCAGCAGCCCGACGACAGGCTTACCCTACGAGCAGTACTTC.

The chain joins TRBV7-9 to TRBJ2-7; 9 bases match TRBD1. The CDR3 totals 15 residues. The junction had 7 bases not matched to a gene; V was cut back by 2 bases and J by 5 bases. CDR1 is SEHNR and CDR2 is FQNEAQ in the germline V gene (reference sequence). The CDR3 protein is CASSLSWTGDHEQYF. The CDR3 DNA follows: TGTGCCAGCAGCTTAAGCTGGACAGGGGACCACGAGCAGTACTTC.

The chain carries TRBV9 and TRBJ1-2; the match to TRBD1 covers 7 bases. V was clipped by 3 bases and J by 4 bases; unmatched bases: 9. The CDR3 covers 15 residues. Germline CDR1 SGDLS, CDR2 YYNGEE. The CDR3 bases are TGTGCCAGCAGCGCTTCCACAGGGGTTTCCTATGGCTACACCTTC. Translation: CASSASTGVSYGYTF.

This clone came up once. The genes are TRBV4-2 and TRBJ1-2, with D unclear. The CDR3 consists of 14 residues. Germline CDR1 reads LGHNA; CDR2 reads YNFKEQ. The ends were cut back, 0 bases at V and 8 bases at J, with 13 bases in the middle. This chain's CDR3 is CASSQDTAVGGYTF. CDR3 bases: TGTGCCAGCAGCCAAGACACGGCGGTCGGGGGCTACACCTTC.

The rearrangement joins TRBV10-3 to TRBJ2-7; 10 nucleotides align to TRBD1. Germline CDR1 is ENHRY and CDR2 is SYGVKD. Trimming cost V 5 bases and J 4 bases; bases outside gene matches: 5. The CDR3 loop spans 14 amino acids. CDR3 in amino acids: CAISQTGGGYEQYF. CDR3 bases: TGTGCCATCAGTCAGACAGGGGGCGGATACGAGCAGTACTTC.

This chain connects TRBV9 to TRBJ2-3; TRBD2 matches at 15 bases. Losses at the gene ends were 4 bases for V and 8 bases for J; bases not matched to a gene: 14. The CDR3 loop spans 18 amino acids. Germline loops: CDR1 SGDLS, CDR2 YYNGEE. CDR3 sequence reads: CASSPWTSGGGSAGTQYF. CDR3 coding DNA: TGTGCCAGCAGCCCATGGACTAGCGGGGGGGGATCTGCAGGTACGCAGTATTTT. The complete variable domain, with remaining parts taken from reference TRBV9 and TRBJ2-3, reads DSGVTQTPKHLITATGQRVTLRCSPRSGDLSVYWYQQSLDQGLQFLIQYYNGEERAKGNILERFSAQQFPDLHSELNLSSLELGDSALYFCASSPWTSGGGSAGTQYFGPGTRLTVL.

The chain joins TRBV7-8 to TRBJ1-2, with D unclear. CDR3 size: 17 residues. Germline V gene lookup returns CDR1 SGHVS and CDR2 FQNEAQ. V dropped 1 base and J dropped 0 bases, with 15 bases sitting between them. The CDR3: CASSLVARYLANYGYTF. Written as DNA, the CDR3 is TGTGCCAGCAGCTTAGTGGCCCGGTACCTAGCTAACTATGGCTACACCTTC. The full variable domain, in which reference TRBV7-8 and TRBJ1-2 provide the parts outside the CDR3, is GAGVSQSPRYKVAKRGQDVALRCDPISGHVSLFWYQQALGQGPEFLTYFQNEAQLDKSGLPSDRFFAERPEGSVSTLKIQRTQQEDSAVYLCASSLVARYLANYGYTFGSGTRLTVV.

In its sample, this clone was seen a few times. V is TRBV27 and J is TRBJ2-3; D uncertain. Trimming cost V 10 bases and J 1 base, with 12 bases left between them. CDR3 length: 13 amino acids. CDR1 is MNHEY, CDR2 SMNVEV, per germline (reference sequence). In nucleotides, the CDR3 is TGTGCCACTCTTCTCCCTGGCACAGATACGCAGTATTTT. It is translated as CATLLPGTDTQYF.

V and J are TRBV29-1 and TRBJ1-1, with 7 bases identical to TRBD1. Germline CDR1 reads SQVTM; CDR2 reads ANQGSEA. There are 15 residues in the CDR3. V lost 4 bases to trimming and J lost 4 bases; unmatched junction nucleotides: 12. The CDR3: CSVGDSAFFGTEAFF. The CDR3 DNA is TGCAGCGTTGGGGACAGCGCCTTCTTCGGCACTGAAGCTTTCTTT.

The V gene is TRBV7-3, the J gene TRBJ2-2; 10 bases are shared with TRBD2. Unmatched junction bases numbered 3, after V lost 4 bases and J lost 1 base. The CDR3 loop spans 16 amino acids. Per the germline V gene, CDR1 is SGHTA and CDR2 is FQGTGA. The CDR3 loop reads CASSSGLAVNTGELFF. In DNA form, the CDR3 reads TGTGCCAGCAGCTCTGGACTAGCGGTGAACACCGGGGAGCTGTTTTTT.

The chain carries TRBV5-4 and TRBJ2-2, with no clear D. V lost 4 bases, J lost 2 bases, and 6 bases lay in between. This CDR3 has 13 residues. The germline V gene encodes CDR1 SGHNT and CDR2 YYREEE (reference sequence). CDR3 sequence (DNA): TGTGCCAGCAGCCTCCCAAACACCGGGGAGCTGTTTTTT. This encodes CASSLPNTGELFF. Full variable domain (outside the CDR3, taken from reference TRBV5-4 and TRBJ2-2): ETGVTQSPTHLIKTRGQQVTLRCSSQSGHNTVSWYQQALGQGPQFIFQYYREEENGRGNFPPRFSGLQFPNYSSELNVNALELDDSALYLCASSLPNTGELFFGEGSRLTVL.

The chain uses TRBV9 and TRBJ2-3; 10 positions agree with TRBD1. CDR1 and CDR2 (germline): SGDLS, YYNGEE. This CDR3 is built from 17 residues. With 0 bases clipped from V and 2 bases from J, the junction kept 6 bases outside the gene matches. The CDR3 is CASSVERTGGNTDTQYF. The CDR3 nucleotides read TGTGCCAGCAGCGTAGAACGGACAGGGGGAAACACAGATACGCAGTATTTT.

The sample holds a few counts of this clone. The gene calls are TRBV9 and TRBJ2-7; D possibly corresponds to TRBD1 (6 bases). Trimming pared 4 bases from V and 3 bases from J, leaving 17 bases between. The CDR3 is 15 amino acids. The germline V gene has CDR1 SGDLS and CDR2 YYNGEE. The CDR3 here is CASSSGGQGLYEQYF. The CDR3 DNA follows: TGTGCCAGCAGCTCTGGGGGCCAGGGGCTCTACGAGCAGTACTTC.

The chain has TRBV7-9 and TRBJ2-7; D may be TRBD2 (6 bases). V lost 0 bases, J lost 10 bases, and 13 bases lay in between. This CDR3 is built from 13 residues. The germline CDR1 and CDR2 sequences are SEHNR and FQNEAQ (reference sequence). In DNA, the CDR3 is TGTGCCAGCAGCTTAGCGCGAATCGGGGGACAGTACTTC. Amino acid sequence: CASSLARIGGQYF. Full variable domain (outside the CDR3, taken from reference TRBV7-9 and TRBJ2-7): DTGVSQNPRHKITKRGQNVTFRCDPISEHNRLYWYRQTLGQGPEFLTYFQNEAQLEKSRLLSDRFSAERPKGSFSTLEIQRTEQGDSAMYLCASSLARIGGQYFGPGTRLTVT.

The CDR3 region is CASSLGDRADYGYTF. The CDR3, as DNA: TGCGCCAGCAGCCTGGGGGACAGGGCTGACTATGGCTACACCTTC. This rearrangement joins TRBV5-1 to TRBJ1-2; 9 nucleotides agree with TRBD1. In germline, CDR1 is SGHRS, CDR2 YFSETQ. The junction had 7 bases not matched to a gene; V was cut back by 4 bases and J by 3 bases. This CDR3 is built from 15 residues.

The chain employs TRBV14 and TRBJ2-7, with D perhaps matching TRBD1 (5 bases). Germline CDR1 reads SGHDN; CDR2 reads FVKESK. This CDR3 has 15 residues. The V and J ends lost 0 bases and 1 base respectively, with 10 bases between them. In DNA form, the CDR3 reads TGTGCCAGCAGCCAAGACCAGGGCGCATCCTACGAGCAGTACTTC. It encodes CASSQDQGASYEQYF.

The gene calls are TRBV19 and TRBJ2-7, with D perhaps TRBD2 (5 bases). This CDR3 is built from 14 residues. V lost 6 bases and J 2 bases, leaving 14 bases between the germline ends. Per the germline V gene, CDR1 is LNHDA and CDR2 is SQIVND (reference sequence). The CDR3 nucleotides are TGTGCCAGTAGCCAGACGGGGTCCACCTACGAGCAGTACTTC. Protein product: CASSQTGSTYEQYF. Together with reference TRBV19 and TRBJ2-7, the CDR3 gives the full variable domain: DGGITQSPKYLFRKEGQNVTLSCEQNLNHDAMYWYRQDPGQGLRLIYYSQIVNDFQKGDIAEGYSVSREKKESFPLTVTSAQKNPTAFYLCASSQTGSTYEQYFGPGTRLTVT.

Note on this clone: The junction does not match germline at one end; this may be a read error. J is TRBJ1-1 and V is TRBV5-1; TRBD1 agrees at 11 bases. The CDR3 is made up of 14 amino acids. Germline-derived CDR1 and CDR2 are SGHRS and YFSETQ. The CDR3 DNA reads TGCGCCGGCAGCTTCTCGGGACAGGGGGGTGAAGCTTTCTTT. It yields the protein CAGSFSGQGGEAFF.

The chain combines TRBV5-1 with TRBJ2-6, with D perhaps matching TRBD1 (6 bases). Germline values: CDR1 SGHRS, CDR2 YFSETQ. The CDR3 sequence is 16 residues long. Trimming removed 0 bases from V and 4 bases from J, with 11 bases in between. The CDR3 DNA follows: TGCGCCAGCAGCTTGGATACAGGGTCCGGGGCCAACGTCCTGACTTTC. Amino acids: CASSLDTGSGANVLTF.

The CDR3 loop is CASSVGTGDSQPQHF. The CDR3 bases are TGTGCCAGCTCAGTCGGGACAGGGGATTCTCAGCCCCAGCATTTT. V gene TRBV18 combines with J gene TRBJ1-5; 10 positions match TRBD1. V lost 5 bases to trimming and J lost 6 bases; unmatched junction nucleotides: 7. The CDR3 loop spans 15 amino acids. Per germline, CDR1 KGHSH and CDR2 LQKENI.

CDR3 amino acids: CASRQGVLPPEQYF. CDR3 nucleotide sequence: TGTGCCAGCAGACAGGGGGTTTTACCTCCCGAGCAGTACTTC. The chain carries TRBV6-5 and TRBJ2-7, with TRBD1 matching over 8 bases. Per the germline V gene, CDR1 is MNHEY and CDR2 is SVGAGI. This CDR3 is built from 14 residues. V trimming: 6 bases; J trimming: 6 bases; junction bases outside the gene matches: 10.

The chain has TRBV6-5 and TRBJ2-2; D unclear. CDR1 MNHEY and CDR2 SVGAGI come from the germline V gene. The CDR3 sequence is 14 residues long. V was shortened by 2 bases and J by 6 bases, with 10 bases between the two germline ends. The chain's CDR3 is CASSYVGPAGELFF. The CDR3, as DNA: TGTGCCAGCAGTTACGTCGGGCCCGCCGGGGAGCTGTTTTTT.